The 3 T cell receptor beta chains presented below share a single source sample, sequenced in a study of vaccination effects on CD4 cells after COVID-19. Generated by immunoSEQ multiplex PCR, the TCRdb table keeps only in-frame clones and is missing some. The sample has approximately 16,000 clones; roughly 68% are singletons. Antigens of these TCRs are unknown. Using viral peptide pools, the ViraFEST assay grew out antigen-specific CD4+ T cells prior to sequencing. Once cultured for roughly 10 days, the cells underwent separation to obtain CD4+ T cells. Of the BNT162b2 and mRNA-1273 vaccines, participants received two doses of one or the other. Here the sequenced sample was CD4+ T cells from PBMCs cultured with SARS-CoV-2 spike peptides, taken after COVID-19 vaccination. The receptors come from a human donor who received a COVID-19 vaccine.

This clone was recorded only once. The rearrangement uses TRBV5-1 and TRBJ1-1; TRBD1 matches 7 bases. Trimming cost V 5 bases and J 1 base; bases outside gene matches: 11. Per germline, CDR1 SGHRS and CDR2 YFSETQ. CDR3 length equals 16 residues. The CDR3 coding sequence is TGCGCCAGCAGAAAGGGACAGACCGCGGGGAACACTGAAGCTTTCTTT. Translated: CASRKGQTAGNTEAFF.

J is TRBJ2-6 and V is TRBV5-4; either TRBD1 or TRBD2 may supply D (5 bases each). Trimming left V 4 bases short and J 0 bases short, with 17 bases between. The V gene's germline CDR1 is SGHNT and CDR2 YYREEE (reference sequence). This CDR3 region has 18 residues. CDR3 protein: CASSVTRDPDSGANVLTF. As DNA, the CDR3 is TGTGCCAGCAGCGTAACCCGGGACCCAGACTCTGGGGCCAACGTCCTGACTTTC.

The chain employs TRBV7-2 and TRBJ2-1, with D hard to call. V was shortened by 1 base and J by 2 bases, with 6 bases between the two germline ends. The CDR3 has 14 amino acids. CDR1 and CDR2 (germline): SGHTA, FQGNSA. The DNA of the CDR3 is TGTGCCAGCAGCTTAGTCCCTCCCTACAATGAGCAGTTCTTC. Protein: CASSLVPPYNEQFF.